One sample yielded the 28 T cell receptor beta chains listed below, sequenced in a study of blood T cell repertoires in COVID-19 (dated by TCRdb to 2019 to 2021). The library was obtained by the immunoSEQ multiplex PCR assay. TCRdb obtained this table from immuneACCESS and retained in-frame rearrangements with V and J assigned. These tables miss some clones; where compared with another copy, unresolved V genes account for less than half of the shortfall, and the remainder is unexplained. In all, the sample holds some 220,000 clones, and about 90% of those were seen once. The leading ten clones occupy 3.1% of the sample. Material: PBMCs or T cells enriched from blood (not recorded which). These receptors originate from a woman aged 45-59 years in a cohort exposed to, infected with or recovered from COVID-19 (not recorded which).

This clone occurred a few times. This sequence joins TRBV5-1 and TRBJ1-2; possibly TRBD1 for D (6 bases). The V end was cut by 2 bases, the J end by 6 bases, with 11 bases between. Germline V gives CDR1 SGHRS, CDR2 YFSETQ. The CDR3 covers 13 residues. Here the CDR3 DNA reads TGCGCCAGCAGCTTCGGGACAATTAATGGCTACACCTTC. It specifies CASSFGTINGYTF.

The CDR3 loop reads CASSLWGPGNTIYF. The CDR3 DNA is TGTGCCAGCAGCTTGTGGGGGCCGGGAAACACCATATATTTT. The rearrangement joins TRBV5-6 to TRBJ1-3, with D maybe TRBD1 (6 bases). Germline values: CDR1 SGHDT, CDR2 YYEEEE. V lost 1 base, J lost 4 bases, and 9 bases lay in between. The CDR3 is 14 residues long.

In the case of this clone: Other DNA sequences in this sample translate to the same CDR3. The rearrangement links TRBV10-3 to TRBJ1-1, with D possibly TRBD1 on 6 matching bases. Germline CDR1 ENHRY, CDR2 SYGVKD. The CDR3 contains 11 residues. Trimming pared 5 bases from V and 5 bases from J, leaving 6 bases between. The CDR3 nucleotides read TGTGCCATCAGTAGGGGGACTGAAGCTTTCTTT. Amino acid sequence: CAISRGTEAFF.

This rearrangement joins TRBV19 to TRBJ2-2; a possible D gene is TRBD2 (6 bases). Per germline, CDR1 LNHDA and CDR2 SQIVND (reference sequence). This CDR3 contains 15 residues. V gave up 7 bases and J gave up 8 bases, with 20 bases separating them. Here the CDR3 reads CASTPVGGFGGELFF. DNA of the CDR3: TGTGCCAGTACCCCTGTTGGGGGGTTCGGGGGGGAGCTGTTTTTT.

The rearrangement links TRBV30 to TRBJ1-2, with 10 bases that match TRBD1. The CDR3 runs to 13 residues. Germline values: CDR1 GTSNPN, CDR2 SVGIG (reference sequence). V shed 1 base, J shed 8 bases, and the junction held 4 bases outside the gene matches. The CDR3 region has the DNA TGTGCCTGGAGTGCCCGGGACAGGGGCGGCTACACCTTC. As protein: CAWSARDRGGYTF.

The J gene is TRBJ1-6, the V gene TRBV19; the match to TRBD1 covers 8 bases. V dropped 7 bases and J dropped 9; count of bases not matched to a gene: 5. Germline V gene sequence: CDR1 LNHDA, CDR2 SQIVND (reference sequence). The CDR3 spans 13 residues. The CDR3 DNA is TGTGCCAGTAATGCAGGGGGCGGTTCACCCCTCCACTTT. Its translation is CASNAGGGSPLHF.

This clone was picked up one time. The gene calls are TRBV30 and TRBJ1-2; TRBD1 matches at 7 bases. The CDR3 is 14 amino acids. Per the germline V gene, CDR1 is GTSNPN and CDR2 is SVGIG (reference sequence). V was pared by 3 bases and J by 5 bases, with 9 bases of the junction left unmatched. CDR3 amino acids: CAWSIQGPRYGYTF. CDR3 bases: TGTGCCTGGAGCATACAGGGGCCCCGATATGGCTACACCTTC.

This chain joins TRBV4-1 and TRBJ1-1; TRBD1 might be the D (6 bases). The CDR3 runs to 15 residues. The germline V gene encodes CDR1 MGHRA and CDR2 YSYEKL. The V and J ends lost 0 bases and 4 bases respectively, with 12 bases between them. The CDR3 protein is CASSQERTARTEAFF. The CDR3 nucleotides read TGCGCCAGCAGCCAAGAAAGGACAGCCCGCACTGAAGCTTTCTTT.

This CDR3 is CAWGRSSGNTIYF. CDR3 sequence (DNA): TGTGCCTGGGGACGGAGCTCTGGAAACACCATATATTTT. The chain uses TRBV30 and TRBJ1-3; D unclear. The germline V gene encodes CDR1 GTSNPN and CDR2 SVGIG (reference sequence). Trimming left V 5 bases short and J 0 bases short, with 8 bases between. The CDR3 is 13 residues long. Filled out from reference TRBV30 and TRBJ1-3, the complete variable domain reads SQTIHQWPATLVQPVGSPLSLECTVEGTSNPNLYWYRQAAGRGLQLLFYSVGIGQISSEVPQNLSASRPQDRQFILSSKKLLLSDSGFYLCAWGRSSGNTIYFGEGSWLTVV.

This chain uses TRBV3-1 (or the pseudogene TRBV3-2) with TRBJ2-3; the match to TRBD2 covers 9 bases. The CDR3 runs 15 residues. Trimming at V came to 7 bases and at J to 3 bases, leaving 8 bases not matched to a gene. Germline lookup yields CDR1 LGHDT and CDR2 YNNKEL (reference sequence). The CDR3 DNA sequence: TGTGCCAGCAAGGCGGGGGGGCATGGAACAGATACGCAGTATTTT. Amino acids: CASKAGGHGTDTQYF.

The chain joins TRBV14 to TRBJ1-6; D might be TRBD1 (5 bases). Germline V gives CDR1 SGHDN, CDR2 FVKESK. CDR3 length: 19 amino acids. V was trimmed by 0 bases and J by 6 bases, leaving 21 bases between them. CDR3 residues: CASSQEKQGGRLGNSPLHF. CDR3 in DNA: TGTGCCAGCAGCCAAGAGAAGCAGGGTGGGAGGCTTGGTAATTCACCCCTCCACTTT. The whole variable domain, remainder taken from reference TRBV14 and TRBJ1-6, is EAGVTQFPSHSVIEKGQTVTLRCDPISGHDNLYWYRRVMGKEIKFLLHFVKESKQDESGMPNNRFLAERTGGTYSTLKVQPAELEDSGVYFCASSQEKQGGRLGNSPLHFGNGTRLTVT.

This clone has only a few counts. Here the CDR3 reads CASSYEGQGLYEQYF. In nucleotides, the CDR3 is TGTGCCAGCAGTTACGAGGGACAGGGACTTTACGAGCAGTACTTC. The chain combines TRBV27 with TRBJ2-7, with 9 bases that match TRBD1. The CDR3 spans 15 residues. The trim removed 4 bases at V and 4 bases at J, leaving 8 bases unmatched. CDR1 and CDR2 from the germline V gene are MNHEY and SMNVEV (reference sequence).

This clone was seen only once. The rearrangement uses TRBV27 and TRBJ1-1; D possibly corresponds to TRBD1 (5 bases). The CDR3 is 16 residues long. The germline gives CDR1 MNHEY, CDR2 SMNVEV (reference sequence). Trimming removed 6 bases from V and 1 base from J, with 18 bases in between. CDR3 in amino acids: CASSERGGEGNTEAFF. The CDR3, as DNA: TGTGCCAGCAGCGAACGGGGAGGGGAAGGGAACACTGAAGCTTTCTTT.

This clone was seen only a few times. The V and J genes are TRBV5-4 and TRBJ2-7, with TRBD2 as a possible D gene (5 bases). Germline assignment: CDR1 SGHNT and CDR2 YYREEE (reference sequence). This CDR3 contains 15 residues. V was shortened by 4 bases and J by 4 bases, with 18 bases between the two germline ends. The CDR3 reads CASSPDPLAGYEQYF. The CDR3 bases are TGTGCCAGCAGCCCCGACCCTCTTGCGGGTTACGAGCAGTACTTC.

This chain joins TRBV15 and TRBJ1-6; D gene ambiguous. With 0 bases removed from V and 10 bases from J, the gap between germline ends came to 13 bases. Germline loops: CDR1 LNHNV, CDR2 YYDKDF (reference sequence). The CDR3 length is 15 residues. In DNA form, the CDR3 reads TGTGCCACCAGCAGAGATGGGAAGCGAGGGTCACCCCTCCACTTT. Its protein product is CATSRDGKRGSPLHF.

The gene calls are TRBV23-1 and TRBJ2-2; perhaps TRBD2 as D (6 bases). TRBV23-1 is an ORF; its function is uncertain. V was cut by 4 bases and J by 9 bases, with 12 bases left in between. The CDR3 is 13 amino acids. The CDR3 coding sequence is TGCGCCAGCAGTCCGGGAGCCAATCGGGAGCTGTTTTTT. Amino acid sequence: CASSPGANRELFF.

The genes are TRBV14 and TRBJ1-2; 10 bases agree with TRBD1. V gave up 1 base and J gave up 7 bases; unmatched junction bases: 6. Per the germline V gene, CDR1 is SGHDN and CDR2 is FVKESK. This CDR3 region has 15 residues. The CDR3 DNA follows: TGTGCCAGCAGCCAAGTCTGGACAGGGGGTGTTGGCTACACCTTC. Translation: CASSQVWTGGVGYTF.

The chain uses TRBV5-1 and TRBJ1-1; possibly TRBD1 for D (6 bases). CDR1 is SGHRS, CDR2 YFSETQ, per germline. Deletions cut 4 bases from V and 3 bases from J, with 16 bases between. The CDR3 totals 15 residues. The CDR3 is CASSRVLGGDTEAFF. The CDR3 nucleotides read TGCGCCAGCAGCCGGGTTTTAGGGGGGGACACTGAAGCTTTCTTT.

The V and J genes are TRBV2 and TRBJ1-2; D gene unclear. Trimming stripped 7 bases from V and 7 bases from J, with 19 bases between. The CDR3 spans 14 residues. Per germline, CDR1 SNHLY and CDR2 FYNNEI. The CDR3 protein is CASTPDFNSGGYTF. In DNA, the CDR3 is TGTGCCAGCACGCCCGACTTTAATTCCGGTGGCTACACCTTC.

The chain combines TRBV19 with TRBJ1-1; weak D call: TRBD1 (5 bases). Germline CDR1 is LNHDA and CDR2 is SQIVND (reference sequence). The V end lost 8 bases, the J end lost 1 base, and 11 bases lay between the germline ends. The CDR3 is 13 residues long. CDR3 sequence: CASRMTENTEAFF. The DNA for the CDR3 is TGTGCCAGTCGCATGACAGAGAACACTGAAGCTTTCTTT.

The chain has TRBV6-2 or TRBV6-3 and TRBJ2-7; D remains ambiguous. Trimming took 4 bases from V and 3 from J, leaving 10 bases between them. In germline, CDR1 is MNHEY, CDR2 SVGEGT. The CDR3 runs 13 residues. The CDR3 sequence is CASSFSSRYEQYF. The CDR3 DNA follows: TGTGCCAGCAGTTTTTCCTCCCGCTACGAGCAGTACTTC.

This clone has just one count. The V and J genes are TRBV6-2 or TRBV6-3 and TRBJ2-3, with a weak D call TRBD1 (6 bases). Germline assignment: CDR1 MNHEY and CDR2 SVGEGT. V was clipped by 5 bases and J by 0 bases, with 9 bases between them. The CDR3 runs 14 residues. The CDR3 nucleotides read TGTGCCAGCAGTATAAGGGGGAGCACAGATACGCAGTATTTT. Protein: CASSIRGSTDTQYF.

This CDR3 is CASSQDHGYGYTF. The CDR3 region has the DNA TGTGCCAGCAGCCAAGATCACGGCTATGGCTACACCTTC. V is TRBV3-1 (or the pseudogene TRBV3-2) and J is TRBJ1-2; no clear D. CDR3 size: 13 residues. Between the trimmed V and J ends, which lost 0 bases and 4 bases, there was a span of 6 bases. Germline CDR1 LGHDT, CDR2 YNNKEL (reference sequence).

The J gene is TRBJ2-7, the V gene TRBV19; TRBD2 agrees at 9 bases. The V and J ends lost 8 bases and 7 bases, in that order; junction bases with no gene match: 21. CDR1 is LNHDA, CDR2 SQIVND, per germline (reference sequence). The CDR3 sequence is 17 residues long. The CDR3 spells CASVDCPNRAGGKEQYF. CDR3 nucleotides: TGTGCCAGTGTCGACTGTCCCAACCGAGCGGGGGGCAAGGAGCAGTACTTC.

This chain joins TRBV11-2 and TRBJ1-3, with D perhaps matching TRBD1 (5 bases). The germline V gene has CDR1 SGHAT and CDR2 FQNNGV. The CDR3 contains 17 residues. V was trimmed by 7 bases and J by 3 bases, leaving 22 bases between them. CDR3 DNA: TGTGCCAGCACCGCGGAAAGGGGTCGCCGGGTTGGAAACACCATATATTTT. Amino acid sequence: CASTAERGRRVGNTIYF.

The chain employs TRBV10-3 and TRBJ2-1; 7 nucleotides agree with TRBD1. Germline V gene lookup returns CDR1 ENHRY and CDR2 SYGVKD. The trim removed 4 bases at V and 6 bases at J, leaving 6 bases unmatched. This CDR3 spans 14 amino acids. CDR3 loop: CAISVGDSFNEQFF. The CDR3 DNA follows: TGTGCCATCAGTGTAGGGGACAGCTTCAATGAGCAGTTCTTC.

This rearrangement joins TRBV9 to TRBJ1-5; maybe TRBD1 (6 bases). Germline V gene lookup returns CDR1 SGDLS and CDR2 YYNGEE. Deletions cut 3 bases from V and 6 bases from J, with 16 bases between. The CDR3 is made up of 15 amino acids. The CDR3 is CASSEGTIPGQPQHF. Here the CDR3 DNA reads TGTGCCAGCAGCGAGGGGACAATTCCGGGTCAGCCCCAGCATTTT.

The DNA for the CDR3 is TGTGCCAGCAGCGTAGGAGGCACAGATACGCAGTATTTT. The encoded protein is CASSVGGTDTQYF. The J gene is TRBJ2-3, the V gene TRBV9; D remains ambiguous. The CDR3 is 13 residues long. The germline CDR1 and CDR2 sequences are SGDLS and YYNGEE. The V end was cut by 0 bases, the J end by 1 base, with 3 bases between.